A selection of T cell receptor beta chains follows, all from one sample in a study of blood T cell repertoires in COVID-19. This table comes from immunoSEQ multiplex PCR, and its TCRdb copy is limited to in-frame clones, with some not included. The table includes fewer than 110,000 clones, approximately 84% detected once. Sequences were obtained from peripheral blood. The receptors derive from a human donor in a cohort sampled during active COVID-19. Both conserved end residues are part of each CDR3. D genes are given only for firm matches. Clone size, where shown, is once, few, many, or a class for clones that have expanded.

v_gene	d_gene	j_gene	abundance	CDR3nt	CDR3aa
TRBV29-1	-	TRBJ2-5	-	TGCAGCGTTGCCCGGACAGACCAAGAGACCCAGTACTTC	CSVARTDQETQYF
TRBV19	TRBD1	TRBJ2-1	-	TGTGCCAGTAGTTCTTTAAGGGACAGGGGATCTTACAATGAGCAGTTCTTC	CASSSLRDRGSYNEQFF
TRBV11-2	TRBD1	TRBJ1-1	-	TGTGCCAGCAGATCTAAGGGGGCGTCAGGCGCTGAAGCTTTCTTT	CASRSKGASGAEAFF
TRBV3-1/TRBV3-2	-	TRBJ1-4	-	TGTGCCAGCAGCCTCCAGGGGTACGGTGAAAAACTGTTTTTT	CASSLQGYGEKLFF
TRBV5-1	TRBD2	TRBJ2-3	-	TGCGCCAGCCTAAAGGGACTAGTGACAGATACGCAGTATTTT	CASLKGLVTDTQYF
TRBV5-6	TRBD1	TRBJ1-5	-	TGTGCCAGCAGACACCACGGACAGGGGGCGCGTCAGCCCCAGCATTTT	CASRHHGQGARQPQHF
TRBV11-3	-	TRBJ2-3	-	TGTGCCAGCAGCTTCTCGACCCCAGGGGGCACAGATACGCAGTATTTT	CASSFSTPGGTDTQYF
TRBV5-4	-	TRBJ1-1	-	TGTGCCAGCAGCTTCGCCCTGACAGGCCGGACTGAAGCTTTCTTT	CASSFALTGRTEAFF
TRBV6-5	-	TRBJ1-2	-	TGTGCCAGCAGAGGTACAGTCGAGTATGGCTACACCTTC	CASRGTVEYGYTF
TRBV29-1	-	TRBJ2-1	-	TGCAGCGTTGGACAGCTTAAAGTGACCTACAATGAGCAGTTCTTC	CSVGQLKVTYNEQFF
TRBV11-2	-	TRBJ2-2	-	TGTGCCAGCAGCAACAGTGACGATTACTGGGAGCTGTTTTTT	CASSNSDDYWELFF
TRBV6-4	-	TRBJ1-6	-	TGTGCCAGCAGTGACCCACGACAGCAAATAAGCTCCTATAATTCACCCCTCCACTTT	CASSDPRQQISSYNSPLHF
TRBV12-3/TRBV12-4	-	TRBJ1-2	-	TGTGCCAGCAGTCCAGGCTGGGGCTACACCTTC	CASSPGWGYTF
TRBV7-9	-	TRBJ1-1	-	TGTGCCAGCAGCTTATCAGCAGGGGAGACTGAAGCTTTCTTT	CASSLSAGETEAFF
TRBV19	-	TRBJ1-1	-	TGTGCCAGTAGTATTGGGGCCGGGGGTTGGACTGAAGCTTTCTTT	CASSIGAGGWTEAFF
TRBV18	-	TRBJ1-5	-	TGTGCCAGCTCCTTAGAGGTTCATAGCAATCAGCCCCAGCATTTT	CASSLEVHSNQPQHF
TRBV7-3	TRBD2	TRBJ2-1	few	TGTGCCAGCAGCTTAAGGGATGCGGGGGGCCATTTTAGCTCCTACAATGAGCAGTTCTTC	CASSLRDAGGHFSSYNEQFF
TRBV20-1	-	TRBJ1-2	-	TGCAGTGCTGGCTTGGACAGCGATCACACCTTC	CSAGLDSDHTF
TRBV7-2	TRBD2	TRBJ2-3	few	TGTGCCAGCAGCTTGCAAGGGACTAGAACAGATACGCAGTATTTT	CASSLQGTRTDTQYF
TRBV4-3	-	TRBJ1-1	-	TGCGCCAGCAGCCAAGAGGGTGGGGCGAATGAAGCTTTCTTT	CASSQEGGANEAFF
TRBV13	TRBD1	TRBJ2-2	-	TGTGCCAGCAGCTTATTACAGGGGGACACCGGGGAGCTGTTTTTT	CASSLLQGDTGELFF
TRBV27	TRBD2	TRBJ2-3	-	TGTGCCAGCAGTTCCCCGAGGCGGAGCGGGGGACGCACAGATACGCAGTATTTT	CASSSPRRSGGRTDTQYF
TRBV7-2	TRBD1	TRBJ2-3	-	TGTGCCAGCAGTTCTCCCGGGACAGGGAGCGATACGCAGTATTTT	CASSSPGTGSDTQYF
TRBV30	-	TRBJ2-5	-	TGTGCCTGGAGTGAGAGGCGGGTCTCGTACTTC	CAWSERRVSYF
TRBV6-5	-	TRBJ2-7	-	TGTGCCAGCAGTTCCGGGGTCCGCCACGAGCAGTACTTC	CASSSGVRHEQYF
TRBV28	-	TRBJ1-1	-	TGTGCCAGCAGTTTAAGTAGGACGGCCCCCGGAGGGGCTTTCTTT	CASSLSRTAPGGAFF
TRBV2	TRBD1	TRBJ1-4	-	TGTGCCAGCAAAGACAGGGAGAATGAAAAACTGTTTTTT	CASKDRENEKLFF
TRBV7-9	TRBD1	TRBJ2-1	few	TGTGCCAGCAGCTTACAGGGGGTTGGCGCTAATGAGCAGTTCTTC	CASSLQGVGANEQFF
TRBV7-2	TRBD1	TRBJ2-3	-	TGTGCCAGCAGCTTCGGGACAGGGAAAAGGGATACGCAGTATTTT	CASSFGTGKRDTQYF
TRBV10-3	-	TRBJ2-7	-	TGTGCCATCAGTGAACCGGCAGGGATCTCCTACGAGCAGTACTTC	CAISEPAGISYEQYF
TRBV20-1	-	TRBJ1-3	-	TGCAGTGCTAGTGTCAGGGCGGGAAACACCATATATTTT	CSASVRAGNTIYF